This entry describes one T cell receptor beta chain. Its antigen is undetermined. Method: immunoSEQ multiplex PCR; TCRdb's copy keeps in-frame clones and lacks some. The data hold some 160,000 clones, with 85% to 90% observed a single time. This entry comes from a study of cytomegalovirus exposure and HLA in healthy donors. Study-level background: The roughly 670 first-cohort repertoires shared a platform with the 100 to 150 validation repertoires, as reported in a later analysis.

General study results and limits: In the 95 to 150 validation repertoires, about 94% of cluster scores exceeded 0, per a later analysis. Cytomegalovirus status, reportedly, was diagnosed with high specificity and sensitivity by the classifier.

V was clipped by 5 bases and J by 12 bases, with 16 bases between them. The CDR3 is made up of 12 amino acids. Germline V CDR1 and CDR2: GTSNPN, SVGIG (reference sequence). This TCR derives from a man in his late teens or twenties in good health and CMV-seronegative. Sequencing input: PBMCs. The chain carries TRBV30 and TRBJ1-4; D gene ambiguous. The CDR3 loop reads CAWVIETGELFF. The CDR3 coding sequence is TGTGCCTGGGTCATAGAAACCGGAGAACTGTTTTTT.